What follows are 27 T cell receptor beta chains derived from one specimen sequenced in a study of monozygotic twins with cystic fibrosis. TCRdb's table, derived via immunoSEQ multiplex PCR, lists solely in-frame clones and lacks some. This sample has around 14,000 clones, with about 85% found just once. Sequencing was carried out using blood. All receptors derive from a boy between 10 and 17 years old with cystic fibrosis.

V usage is TRBV5-1 and J usage is TRBJ2-3; D is undetermined. Germline V gives CDR1 SGHRS, CDR2 YFSETQ. V was shortened by 4 bases and J by 8 bases, with 14 bases between the two germline ends. The length of the CDR3 is 13 residues. Here the CDR3 DNA reads TGCGCCAGCAGCCTGGAGAGGTCGGCTACGCAGTATTTT. Translated: CASSLERSATQYF. The whole variable domain, remainder taken from reference TRBV5-1 and TRBJ2-3, is KAGVTQTPRYLIKTRGQQVTLSCSPISGHRSVSWYQQTPGQGLQFLFEYFSETQRNKGNFPGRFSGRQFSNSRSEMNVSTLELGDSALYLCASSLERSATQYFGPGTRLTVL.

The chain joins TRBV28 to TRBJ2-7; a possible D gene is TRBD1 (7 bases). Trimming pared 4 bases from V and 2 bases from J, leaving 24 bases between. There are 18 residues in the CDR3. CDR1 is MDHEN and CDR2 is SYDVKM in the germline V gene. CDR3: CASSSLGHRGRGTYEQYF. In DNA, the CDR3 is TGTGCCAGCAGTTCCCTTGGGCACAGGGGACGGGGGACCTACGAGCAGTACTTC.

V gene TRBV25-1 combines with J gene TRBJ1-3, with 7 positions matching TRBD1. Trimming cost V 3 bases and J 0 bases; bases outside gene matches: 2. Germline V gene sequence: CDR1 MGHDK, CDR2 SYGVNS. This CDR3 spans 15 amino acids. This chain's CDR3 is CASSDGQDSGNTIYF. CDR3 bases: TGTGCCAGCAGTGATGGACAGGACTCTGGAAACACCATATATTTT.

This clone was observed once. V gene TRBV11-2 combines with J gene TRBJ2-1, with 11 bases lining up with TRBD2. The CDR3 extends over 15 amino acids. Germline V gives CDR1 SGHAT, CDR2 FQNNGV. V shed 5 bases, J shed 9 bases, and the junction held 9 bases outside the gene matches. The CDR3 region has the DNA TGTGCCAGCAGCCCCGCTAGCGGGGGGTTTGGTGAGCAGTTCTTC. This gives the protein CASSPASGGFGEQFF.

The chain couples TRBV7-6 to TRBJ1-2, with D possibly TRBD1 on 5 matching bases. The CDR3 sequence is 13 residues long. Germline V gene data show CDR1 as SGHVS and CDR2 as FNYEAQ. V was cut by 3 bases and J by 3 bases, with 8 bases left in between. In nucleotides, the CDR3 is TGTGCCAGCAGCTTTCCGGGACACTATGGCTACACCTTC. This encodes CASSFPGHYGYTF. The full variable domain, its missing parts supplied by reference TRBV7-6 and TRBJ1-2, is GAGVSQSPRYKVTKRGQDVALRCDPISGHVSLYWYRQALGQGPEFLTYFNYEAQQDKSGLPNDRFSAERPEGSISTLTIQRTEQRDSAMYRCASSFPGHYGYTFGSGTRLTVV.

This chain uses TRBV15 with TRBJ2-6; D call uncertain. CDR3 length equals 14 residues. CDR1 and CDR2 (germline): LNHNV, YYDKDF (reference sequence). V was trimmed by 1 base and J by 4 bases, leaving 5 bases between them. The CDR3 sequence: CATSRVRGANVLTF. DNA of the CDR3: TGTGCCACCAGCAGAGTGCGCGGGGCCAACGTCCTGACTTTC.

This clone was seen a single time. This chain joins TRBV5-1 and TRBJ1-4; D possibly corresponds to TRBD1 (6 bases). Germline-derived CDR1 and CDR2 are SGHRS and YFSETQ. The CDR3 length is 17 residues. V was clipped by 0 bases and J by 3 bases, with 15 bases between them. The CDR3 region is CASSLDGGRIANEKLFF. The CDR3 DNA sequence: TGCGCCAGCAGCTTGGATGGGGGGCGCATCGCTAATGAAAAACTGTTTTTT.

The rearrangement uses TRBV10-1 and TRBJ2-2; D perhaps matches TRBD1 (5 bases). CDR1 is WNHNN and CDR2 is SYGVQD in the germline V gene (reference sequence). Between the trimmed V and J ends, which lost 3 bases and 3 bases, there was a span of 5 bases. There are 13 residues in the CDR3. DNA for the CDR3: TGCGCCAGCAGTGACAGGGACACCGGGGAGCTGTTTTTT. This translates into CASSDRDTGELFF.

This clone was seen a handful of times. The CDR3 sequence is CSASPFYEQFF. The CDR3 nucleotides read TGCAGTGCTAGTCCCTTCTATGAGCAGTTCTTC. The J gene is TRBJ2-1, the V gene TRBV20-1, with D unresolved. The CDR3 extends over 11 amino acids. Trimming shortened V by 3 bases and J by 8 bases, and 8 bases separated the two germline ends. From germline, CDR1 is DFQATT and CDR2 SNEGSKA (reference sequence).

This chain links TRBV9 with TRBJ2-1; 11 nucleotides match TRBD2. From germline, CDR1 is SGDLS and CDR2 YYNGEE. The CDR3 is made up of 15 amino acids. Trimming at V came to 4 bases and at J to 7 bases, leaving 7 bases not matched to a gene. DNA of the CDR3: TGTGCCAGCAGCAATCTAGCGGGAGGTCCAAATGAGCAGTTCTTC. It yields the protein CASSNLAGGPNEQFF.

This clone occurred a few times. The gene calls are TRBV6-6 and TRBJ2-3; 7 bases align to TRBD2. Germline CDR1 MNHNY, CDR2 SVGAGI (reference sequence). The J segment lost 3 bases and the V segment lost 8 bases, leaving 5 bases of the junction unmatched. The CDR3 has 13 amino acids. The CDR3 region is CASWSGVTDTQYF. CDR3 DNA: TGTGCCAGCTGGAGCGGGGTAACAGATACGCAGTATTTT.

In its sample, this clone was seen a few times. The V call is TRBV13, the J call TRBJ1-1; no clear D gene. This CDR3 region has 12 residues. CDR1 and CDR2 (germline): PRHDT, FYEKMQ (reference sequence). V gave up 3 bases and J gave up 8 bases, with 10 bases separating them. The chain's CDR3 is CASSLESSEAFF. The CDR3 nucleotides are TGTGCCAGCAGCTTGGAATCTTCGGAAGCTTTCTTT.

V usage is TRBV6-1 and J usage is TRBJ1-1, with D perhaps matching TRBD1 (5 bases). Deletions cut 6 bases from V and 4 bases from J, with 12 bases between. The CDR3 runs to 13 residues. From germline, CDR1 is MNHNS and CDR2 SASEGT. The CDR3: CASRTTGGTEAFF. CDR3 bases: TGTGCCAGCAGGACTACCGGGGGCACTGAAGCTTTCTTT.

The V gene is TRBV9, the J gene TRBJ1-5, with a weak D call TRBD1 (6 bases). The CDR3 consists of 15 residues. The germline V gene encodes CDR1 SGDLS and CDR2 YYNGEE. V lost 0 bases and J 7 bases, leaving 14 bases between the germline ends. CDR3 sequence (DNA): TGTGCCAGCAGCGTAGAGGGGGGGATTGAACAGCCCCAGCATTTT. It translates to CASSVEGGIEQPQHF.

The gene calls are TRBV27 and TRBJ2-1; weak D call: TRBD1 (6 bases). Trimming cost V 6 bases and J 2 bases, with 8 bases left between them. The germline V gene encodes CDR1 MNHEY and CDR2 SMNVEV (reference sequence). The length of the CDR3 is 13 residues. The CDR3 bases are TGTGCCAGCAGGCAGGGGCCCTACAATGAGCAGTTCTTC. Encoded protein: CASRQGPYNEQFF.

The V gene is TRBV6-5, the J gene TRBJ1-2; D may be TRBD1 (6 bases). The CDR3 runs to 14 residues. Looked up from germline, CDR1 is MNHEY and CDR2 is SVGAGI. The V gene lost 5 bases and the J gene lost 1 base, with 11 bases spanning the gap. In DNA form, the CDR3 reads TGTGCCAGCAGTAACGGACAGTTTAACTATGGCTACACCTTC. It codes for CASSNGQFNYGYTF.

This rearrangement joins TRBV5-1 to TRBJ1-4; 7 positions match TRBD1. Germline values: CDR1 SGHRS, CDR2 YFSETQ. The CDR3 extends over 16 amino acids. With 0 bases clipped from V and 3 bases from J, the junction kept 5 bases outside the gene matches. CDR3 DNA: TGCGCCAGCAGCTTGGCGGAGGGGGCCCCTAATGAAAAACTGTTTTTT. Its translation: CASSLAEGAPNEKLFF.

The chain is built from TRBV10-3 and TRBJ1-2; D gene uncertain. This CDR3 region has 18 residues. Trimming removed 6 bases from V and 13 bases from J, with 36 bases in between. Germline V gives CDR1 ENHRY, CDR2 SYGVKD. For the CDR3, the DNA is TGTGCCATCAGCCTACATCCAACTTCGGACGGCCCACCAGCCGAGTTCACCTTC. Translated: CAISLHPTSDGPPAEFTF.

The rearrangement links TRBV19 to TRBJ2-7; 10 nucleotides line up with TRBD2. Germline CDR1 reads LNHDA; CDR2 reads SQIVND (reference sequence). V dropped 5 bases and J dropped 4; count of bases not matched to a gene: 8. This CDR3 region has 15 residues. CDR3 region: CASSLTSGAAYEQYF. The CDR3 nucleotides are TGTGCCAGTAGTTTAACTAGCGGGGCGGCATACGAGCAGTACTTC.

This clone came up once. CDR3 region: CASSLTGGRDIQYF. CDR3 nucleotides: TGTGCCAGTAGTTTAACAGGGGGCAGGGACATTCAGTACTTC. The chain combines TRBV19 with TRBJ2-4, with TRBD1 matching over 9 bases. Germline lookup yields CDR1 LNHDA and CDR2 SQIVND (reference sequence). CDR3 length equals 14 residues. Germline trimming cut 5 bases from V and 8 bases from J; bases unmatched to any gene: 7.

V and J are TRBV18 and TRBJ2-5; D is ambiguous. The CDR3 sequence is 13 residues long. The V gene's germline CDR1 is KGHSH and CDR2 LQKENI. The germline V and J ends were trimmed by 4 bases and 0 bases, with 6 bases remaining between them. CDR3 in DNA: TGTGCCAGCTCACTAGGATACCAAGAGACCCAGTACTTC. Translated: CASSLGYQETQYF.

CDR3 amino acids: CSVDGTGTGTQETQYF. The CDR3 region has the DNA TGCAGCGTCGACGGAACAGGGACAGGGACCCAAGAGACCCAGTACTTC. This sequence joins TRBV29-1 and TRBJ2-5; 9 bases are shared with TRBD1. CDR3 length: 16 residues. With 6 bases clipped from V and 1 base from J, the junction kept 12 bases outside the gene matches. Germline CDR1 is SQVTM and CDR2 is ANQGSEA.

The chain couples TRBV6-5 to TRBJ1-4; D call uncertain. The V end lost 5 bases, the J end lost 4 bases, and 8 bases lay between the germline ends. This CDR3 comprises 13 residues. Per germline, CDR1 MNHEY and CDR2 SVGAGI. The CDR3 loop is CASSPQSNEKLFF. The CDR3 DNA is TGTGCCAGCAGTCCGCAGAGTAATGAAAAACTGTTTTTT.

The count of this clone is one. V is TRBV10-2 and J is TRBJ2-1; tentatively, D is TRBD1 or TRBD2 (5 bases each). Germline lookup yields CDR1 WSHSY and CDR2 SAAADI. This CDR3 is built from 17 residues. V dropped 0 bases and J dropped 3 bases, with 15 bases sitting between them. The CDR3 DNA follows: TGCGCCAGCAGTGAGTCGGTTGGGGGAAGATACTACAATGAGCAGTTCTTC. This gives the protein CASSESVGGRYYNEQFF.

Only one count was recorded for this clone. V gene TRBV2 combines with J gene TRBJ1-3; D is possibly TRBD1 (5 bases). Trimming cost V 8 bases and J 4 bases, with 18 bases left between them. CDR3 length: 15 residues. Germline lookup yields CDR1 SNHLY and CDR2 FYNNEI. CDR3 amino acids: CASSPGREPGNTIYF. For the CDR3, the DNA is TGTGCCAGCTCCCCAGGGAGGGAACCGGGAAACACCATATATTTT. The complete variable domain, with remaining parts taken from reference TRBV2 and TRBJ1-3, reads EPEVTQTPSHQVTQMGQEVILRCVPISNHLYFYWYRQILGQKVEFLVSFYNNEISEKSEIFDDQFSVERPDGSNFTLKIRSTKLEDSAMYFCASSPGREPGNTIYFGEGSWLTVV.

The gene calls are TRBV14 and TRBJ2-7, with a possible D match to TRBD2 (5 bases). The length of the CDR3 is 13 residues. V lost 7 bases to trimming and J lost 1 base, with 11 bases between them. Germline V gene data show CDR1 as SGHDN and CDR2 as FVKESK. CDR3 sequence (DNA): TGTGCCAGCAAAAATTCGGGATCCTACGAGCAGTACTTC. It yields the protein CASKNSGSYEQYF. The complete variable domain, with remaining parts taken from reference TRBV14 and TRBJ2-7, reads EAGVTQFPSHSVIEKGQTVTLRCDPISGHDNLYWYRRVMGKEIKFLLHFVKESKQDESGMPNNRFLAERTGGTYSTLKVQPAELEDSGVYFCASKNSGSYEQYFGPGTRLTVT.

This chain uses TRBV5-1 with TRBJ2-5, with 8 bases that match TRBD1. The CDR3 is 15 amino acids. Germline values: CDR1 SGHRS, CDR2 YFSETQ. V gave up 4 bases and J gave up 1 base; unmatched junction bases: 6. CDR3 loop: CASSPDRVGQETQYF. Written as DNA, the CDR3 is TGCGCCAGCAGCCCGGACAGGGTAGGCCAAGAGACCCAGTACTTC.